This TCR beta chain was profiled in a study of shared clonotypes between healthy human individuals. Study results and caveats: Non-shared clonotypes displayed generation probabilities falling below those of clonotypes present in all four donors.

Cells designated naive CD8 were CD45RO-negative and were positively selected for CCR7, with terminally differentiated effector memory CD45RA+ cells excluded. The method was immunoSEQ multiplex PCR; TCRdb's version includes in-frame clones alone and lacks a portion of them. The table records about 1.9 million clones, around 93% of them present only once. With respect to this clone: Its target is unknown.

Sequenced material: naive CD8+ T cells from PBMCs. This clonotype originated in a man aged 18 to 30 in good health. Some clones in this sample may be carry-over from other donors' samples.

CDR3 DNA sequence: TGTGCCGCGGGGTACTCCTACGAGCAGTACTTC. This translates into CAAGYSYEQYF. V gene TRBV25-1 combines with J gene TRBJ2-7; possibly TRBD2 for D (6 bases). This CDR3 spans 11 amino acids. The V end was cut by 11 bases, the J end by 0 bases, with 8 bases between. Germline loops: CDR1 MGHDK, CDR2 SYGVNS.